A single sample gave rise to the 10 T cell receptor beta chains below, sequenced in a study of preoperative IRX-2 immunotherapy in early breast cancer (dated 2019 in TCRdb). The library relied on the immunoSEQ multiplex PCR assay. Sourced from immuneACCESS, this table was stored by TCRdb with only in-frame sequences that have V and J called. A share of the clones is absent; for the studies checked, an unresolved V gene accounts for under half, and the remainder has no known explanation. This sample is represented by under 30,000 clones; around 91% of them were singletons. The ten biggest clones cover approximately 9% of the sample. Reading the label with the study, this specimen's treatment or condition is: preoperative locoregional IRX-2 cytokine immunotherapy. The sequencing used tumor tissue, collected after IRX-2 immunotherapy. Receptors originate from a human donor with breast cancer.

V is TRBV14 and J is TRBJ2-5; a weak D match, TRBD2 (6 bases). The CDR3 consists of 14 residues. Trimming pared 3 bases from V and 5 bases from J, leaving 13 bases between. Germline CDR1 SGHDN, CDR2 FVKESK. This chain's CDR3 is CASSHIAAGETQYF. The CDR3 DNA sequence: TGTGCCAGCAGCCATATAGCGGCGGGGGAGACCCAGTACTTC.

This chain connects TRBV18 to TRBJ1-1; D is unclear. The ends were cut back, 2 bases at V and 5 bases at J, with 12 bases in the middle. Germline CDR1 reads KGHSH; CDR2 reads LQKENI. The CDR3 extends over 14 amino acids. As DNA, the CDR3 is TGTGCCAGCTCACCATCCCGGGGTGGTACTGAAGCTTTCTTT. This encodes CASSPSRGGTEAFF.

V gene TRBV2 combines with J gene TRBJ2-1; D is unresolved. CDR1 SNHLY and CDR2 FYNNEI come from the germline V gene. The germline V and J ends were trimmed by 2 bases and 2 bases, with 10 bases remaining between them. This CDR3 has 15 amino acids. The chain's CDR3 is CASSELGTAYNEQFF. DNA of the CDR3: TGTGCCAGCAGTGAATTAGGTACGGCCTACAATGAGCAGTTCTTC.

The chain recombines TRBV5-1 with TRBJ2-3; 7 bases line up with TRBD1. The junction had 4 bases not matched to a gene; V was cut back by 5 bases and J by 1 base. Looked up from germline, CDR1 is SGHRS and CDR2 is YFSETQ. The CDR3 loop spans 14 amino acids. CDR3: CASRGTAGTDTQYF. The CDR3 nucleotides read TGCGCCAGCAGAGGGACAGCGGGCACAGATACGCAGTATTTT.

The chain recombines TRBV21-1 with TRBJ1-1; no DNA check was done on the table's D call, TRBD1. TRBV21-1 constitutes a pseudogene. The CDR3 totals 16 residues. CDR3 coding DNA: TGTGCCAGCAGCAAAGGAGGCAGGGGGCGCCACACTGAAGCTTTCTTT. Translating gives CASSKGGRGRHTEAFF.

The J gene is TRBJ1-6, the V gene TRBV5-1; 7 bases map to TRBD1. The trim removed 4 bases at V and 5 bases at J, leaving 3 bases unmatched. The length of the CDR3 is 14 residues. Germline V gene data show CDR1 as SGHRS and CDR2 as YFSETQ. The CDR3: CASSGTADNSPLHF. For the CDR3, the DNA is TGCGCCAGCAGCGGGACAGCGGATAATTCACCCCTCCACTTT. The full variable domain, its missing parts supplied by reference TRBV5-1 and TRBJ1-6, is KAGVTQTPRYLIKTRGQQVTLSCSPISGHRSVSWYQQTPGQGLQFLFEYFSETQRNKGNFPGRFSGRQFSNSRSEMNVSTLELGDSALYLCASSGTADNSPLHFGNGTRLTVT.

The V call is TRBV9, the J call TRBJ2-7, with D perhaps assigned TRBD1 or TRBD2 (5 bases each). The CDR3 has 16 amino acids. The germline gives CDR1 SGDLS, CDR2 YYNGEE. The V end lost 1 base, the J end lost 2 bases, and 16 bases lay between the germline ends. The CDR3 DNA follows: TGTGCCAGCAGCGTAAGCCCCGAGGGGTCCCCCTACGAGCAGTACTTC. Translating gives CASSVSPEGSPYEQYF.

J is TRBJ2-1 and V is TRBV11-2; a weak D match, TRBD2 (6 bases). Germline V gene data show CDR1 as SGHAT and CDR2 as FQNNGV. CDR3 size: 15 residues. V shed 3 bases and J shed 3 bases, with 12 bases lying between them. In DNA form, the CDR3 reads TGTGCCAGCAGCTTCACTAGCAGGGACTACAATGAGCAGTTCTTC. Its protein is CASSFTSRDYNEQFF.

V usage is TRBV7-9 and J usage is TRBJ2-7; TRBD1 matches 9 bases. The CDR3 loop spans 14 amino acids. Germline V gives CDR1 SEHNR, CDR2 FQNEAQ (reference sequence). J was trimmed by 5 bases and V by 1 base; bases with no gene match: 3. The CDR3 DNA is TGTGCCAGCAGCTTAGGGACAGGGGTCCACGAGCAGTACTTC. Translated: CASSLGTGVHEQYF.

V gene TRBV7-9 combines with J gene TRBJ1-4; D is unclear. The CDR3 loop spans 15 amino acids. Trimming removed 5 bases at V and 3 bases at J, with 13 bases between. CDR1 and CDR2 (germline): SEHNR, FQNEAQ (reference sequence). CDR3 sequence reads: CASSQNGEANEKLFF. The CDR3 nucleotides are TGTGCCAGCAGCCAGAACGGGGAGGCTAATGAAAAACTGTTTTTT.